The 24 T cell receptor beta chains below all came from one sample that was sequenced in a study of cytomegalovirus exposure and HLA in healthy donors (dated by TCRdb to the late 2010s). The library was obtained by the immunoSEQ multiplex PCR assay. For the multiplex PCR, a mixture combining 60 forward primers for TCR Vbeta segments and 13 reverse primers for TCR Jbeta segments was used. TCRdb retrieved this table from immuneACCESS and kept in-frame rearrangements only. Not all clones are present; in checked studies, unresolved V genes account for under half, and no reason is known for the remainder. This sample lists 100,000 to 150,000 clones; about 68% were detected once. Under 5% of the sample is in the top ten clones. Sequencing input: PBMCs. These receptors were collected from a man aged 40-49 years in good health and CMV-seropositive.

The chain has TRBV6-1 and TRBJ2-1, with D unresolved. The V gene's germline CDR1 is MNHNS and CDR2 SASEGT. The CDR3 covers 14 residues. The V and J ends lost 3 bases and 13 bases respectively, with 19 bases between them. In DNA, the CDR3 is TGTGCCAGCAGTGAGCTTCTTGGCAGCGCCCATCAGTTCTTC. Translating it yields CASSELLGSAHQFF.

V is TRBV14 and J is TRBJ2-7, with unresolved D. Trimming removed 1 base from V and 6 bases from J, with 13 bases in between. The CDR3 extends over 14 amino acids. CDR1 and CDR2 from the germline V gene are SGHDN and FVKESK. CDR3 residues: CASSQGFSVGEQYF. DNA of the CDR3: TGTGCCAGCAGCCAAGGCTTCTCGGTCGGCGAGCAGTACTTC. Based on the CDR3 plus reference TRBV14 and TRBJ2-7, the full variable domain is EAGVTQFPSHSVIEKGQTVTLRCDPISGHDNLYWYRRVMGKEIKFLLHFVKESKQDESGMPNNRFLAERTGGTYSTLKVQPAELEDSGVYFCASSQGFSVGEQYFGPGTRLTVT.

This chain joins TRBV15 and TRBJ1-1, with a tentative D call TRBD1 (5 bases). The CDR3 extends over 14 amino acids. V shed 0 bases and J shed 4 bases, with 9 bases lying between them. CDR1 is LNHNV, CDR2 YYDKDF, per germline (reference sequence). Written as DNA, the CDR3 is TGTGCCACCAGCAGAGACCAGGGTGTCACTGAAGCTTTCTTT. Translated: CATSRDQGVTEAFF.

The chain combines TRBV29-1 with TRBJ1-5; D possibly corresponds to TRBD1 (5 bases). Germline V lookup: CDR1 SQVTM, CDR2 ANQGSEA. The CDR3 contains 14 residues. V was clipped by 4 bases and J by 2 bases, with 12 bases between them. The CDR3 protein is CSVVAGSGNQPQHF. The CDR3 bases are TGCAGCGTTGTCGCAGGGTCTGGCAATCAGCCCCAGCATTTT.

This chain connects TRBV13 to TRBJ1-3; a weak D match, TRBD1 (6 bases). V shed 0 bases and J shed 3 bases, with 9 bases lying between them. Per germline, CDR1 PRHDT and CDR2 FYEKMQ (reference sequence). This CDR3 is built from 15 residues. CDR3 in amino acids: CASSLGQGLGNTIYF. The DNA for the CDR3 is TGTGCCAGCAGCTTAGGACAGGGTCTTGGAAACACCATATATTTT.

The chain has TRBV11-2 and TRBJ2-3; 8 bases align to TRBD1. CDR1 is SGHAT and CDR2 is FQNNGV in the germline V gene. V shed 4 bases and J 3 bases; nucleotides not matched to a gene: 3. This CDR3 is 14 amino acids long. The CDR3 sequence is CASSSGQGTDTQYF. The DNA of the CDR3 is TGTGCCAGCAGCTCCGGACAGGGTACAGATACGCAGTATTTT.

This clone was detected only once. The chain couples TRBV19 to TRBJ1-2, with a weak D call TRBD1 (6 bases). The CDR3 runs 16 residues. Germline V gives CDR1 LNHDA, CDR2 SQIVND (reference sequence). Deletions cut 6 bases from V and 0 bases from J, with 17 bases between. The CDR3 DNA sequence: TGTGCCAGTAGGGGGAACAGGGTCCTCACTAACTATGGCTACACCTTC. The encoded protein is CASRGNRVLTNYGYTF.

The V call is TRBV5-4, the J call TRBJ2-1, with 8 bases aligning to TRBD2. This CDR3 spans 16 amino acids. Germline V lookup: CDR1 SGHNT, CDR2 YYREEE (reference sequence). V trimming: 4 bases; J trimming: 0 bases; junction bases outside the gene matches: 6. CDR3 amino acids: CASSPRGGSSYNEQFF. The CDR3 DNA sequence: TGTGCCAGCAGCCCTCGGGGGGGGAGCTCCTACAATGAGCAGTTCTTC.

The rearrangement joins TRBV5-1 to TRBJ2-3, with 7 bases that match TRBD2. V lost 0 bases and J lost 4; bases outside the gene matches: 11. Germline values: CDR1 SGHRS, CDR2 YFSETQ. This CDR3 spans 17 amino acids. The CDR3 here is CASSLDGWEGGSDTQYF. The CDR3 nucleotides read TGCGCCAGCAGCTTGGATGGGTGGGAGGGCGGATCAGATACGCAGTATTTT.

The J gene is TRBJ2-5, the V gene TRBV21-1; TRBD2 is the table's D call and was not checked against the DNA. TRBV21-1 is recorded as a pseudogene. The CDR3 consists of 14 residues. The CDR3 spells CASTLWECQETQYF. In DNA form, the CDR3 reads TGTGCCAGCACCCTTTGGGAGTGCCAAGAGACCCAGTACTTC.

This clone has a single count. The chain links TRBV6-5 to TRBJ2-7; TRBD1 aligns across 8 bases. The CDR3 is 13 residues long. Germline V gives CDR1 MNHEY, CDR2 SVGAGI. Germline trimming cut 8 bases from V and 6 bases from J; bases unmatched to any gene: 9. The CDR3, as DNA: TGTGCCAGCCAGGGACAGGTGCTGGGCGAGCAGTACTTC. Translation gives CASQGQVLGEQYF.

The CDR3, as DNA: TGTGCCAGCAGAGGACAGGGCTACAATGAGCAGTTCTTC. Its translation: CASRGQGYNEQFF. The V call is TRBV6-6, the J call TRBJ2-1; 8 nucleotides match TRBD1. The V gene end was trimmed by 6 bases and the J gene end by 3 bases; junction bases not matched to a gene: 1. The CDR3 consists of 13 residues. CDR1 and CDR2 (germline): MNHNY, SVGAGI (reference sequence).

The CDR3 reads CASSEGSGSGNTIYF. Here the CDR3 DNA reads TGCGCCAGCAGCGAAGGGTCAGGGTCTGGAAACACCATATATTTT. The genes are TRBV5-1 and TRBJ1-3; D possibly corresponds to TRBD1 (5 bases). Germline V CDR1 and CDR2: SGHRS, YFSETQ. Trimming took off 4 bases at V and 1 base at J, with 12 bases between the two ends. The CDR3 is made up of 15 amino acids.

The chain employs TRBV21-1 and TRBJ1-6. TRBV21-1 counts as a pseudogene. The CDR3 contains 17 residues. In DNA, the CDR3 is TGTGCCAGCAGCAAAGCCAACGGGAGCTCCTATAATTCACCCCTCCACTTT. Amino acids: CASSKANGSSYNSPLHF.

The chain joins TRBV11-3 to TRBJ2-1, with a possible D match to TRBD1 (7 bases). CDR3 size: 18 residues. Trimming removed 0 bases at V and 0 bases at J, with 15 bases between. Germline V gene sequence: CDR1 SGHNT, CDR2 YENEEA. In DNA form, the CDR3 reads TGTGCCAGCAGCTTAGATGGAGGGGGCGTCGGCTCCTACAATGAGCAGTTCTTC. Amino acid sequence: CASSLDGGGVGSYNEQFF.

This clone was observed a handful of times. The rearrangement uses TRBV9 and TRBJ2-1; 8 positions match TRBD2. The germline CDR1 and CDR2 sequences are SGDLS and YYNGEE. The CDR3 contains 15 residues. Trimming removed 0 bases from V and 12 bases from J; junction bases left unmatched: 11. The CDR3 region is CASSVEGLDIGGQFF. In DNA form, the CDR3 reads TGTGCCAGCAGCGTAGAGGGACTAGACATTGGGGGGCAGTTCTTC.

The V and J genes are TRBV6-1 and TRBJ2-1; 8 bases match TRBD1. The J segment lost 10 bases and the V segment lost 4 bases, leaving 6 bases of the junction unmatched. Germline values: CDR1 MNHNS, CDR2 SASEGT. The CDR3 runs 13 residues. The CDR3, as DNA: TGTGCCAGCAGTGTCCAGGGGGCTAGGGAGCAGTTCTTC. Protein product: CASSVQGAREQFF.

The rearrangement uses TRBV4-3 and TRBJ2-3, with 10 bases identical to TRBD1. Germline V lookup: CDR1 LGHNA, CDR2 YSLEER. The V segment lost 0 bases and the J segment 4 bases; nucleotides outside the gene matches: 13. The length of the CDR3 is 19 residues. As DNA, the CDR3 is TGCGCCAGCAGCCAAGAGGCCCCCCGGACAGGGGGTTTTGCAGATACGCAGTATTTT. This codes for CASSQEAPRTGGFADTQYF.

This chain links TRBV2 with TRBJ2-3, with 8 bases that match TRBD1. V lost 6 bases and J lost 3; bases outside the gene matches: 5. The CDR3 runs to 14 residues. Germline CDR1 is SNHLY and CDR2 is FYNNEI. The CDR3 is CASRAGTGTDTQYF. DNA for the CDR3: TGTGCCAGCAGGGCCGGGACAGGAACAGATACGCAGTATTTT. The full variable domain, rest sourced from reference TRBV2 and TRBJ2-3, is EPEVTQTPSHQVTQMGQEVILRCVPISNHLYFYWYRQILGQKVEFLVSFYNNEISEKSEIFDDQFSVERPDGSNFTLKIRSTKLEDSAMYFCASRAGTGTDTQYFGPGTRLTVL.

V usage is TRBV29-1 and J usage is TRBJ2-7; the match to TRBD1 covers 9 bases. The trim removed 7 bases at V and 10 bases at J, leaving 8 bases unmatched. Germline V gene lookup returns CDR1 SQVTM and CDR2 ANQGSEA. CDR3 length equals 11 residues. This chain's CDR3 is CSGWDRATQYF. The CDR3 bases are TGCAGCGGATGGGACAGGGCAACTCAGTACTTC.

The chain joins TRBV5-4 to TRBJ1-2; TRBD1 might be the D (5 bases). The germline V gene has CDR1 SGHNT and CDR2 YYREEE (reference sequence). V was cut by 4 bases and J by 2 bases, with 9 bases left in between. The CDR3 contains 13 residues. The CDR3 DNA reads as TGTGCCAGCAGCGCTACAGGAAACTATGGCTACACCTTC. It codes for CASSATGNYGYTF.

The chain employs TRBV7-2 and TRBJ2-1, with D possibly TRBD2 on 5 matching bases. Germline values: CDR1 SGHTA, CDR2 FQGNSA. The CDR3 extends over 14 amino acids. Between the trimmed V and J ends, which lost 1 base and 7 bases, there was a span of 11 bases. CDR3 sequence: CASSLVLAPNEQFF. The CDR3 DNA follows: TGTGCCAGCAGCTTAGTTCTAGCTCCAAATGAGCAGTTCTTC.

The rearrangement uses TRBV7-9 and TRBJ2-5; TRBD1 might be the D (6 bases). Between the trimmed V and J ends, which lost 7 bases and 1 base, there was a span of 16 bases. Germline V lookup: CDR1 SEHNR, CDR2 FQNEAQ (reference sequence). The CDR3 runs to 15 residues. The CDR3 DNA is TGTGCCAGCATGGGGGTCCGGGACACCCAAGAGACCCAGTACTTC. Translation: CASMGVRDTQETQYF.

In DNA, the CDR3 is TGTGCCAGCAGCTTTCGTGCGCAGGATGGGTTGGGCTACACCTTC. This sequence encodes CASSFRAQDGLGYTF. This rearrangement joins TRBV7-9 to TRBJ1-2; D unclear. This CDR3 has 15 amino acids. The V end lost 3 bases, the J end lost 8 bases, and 19 bases lay between the germline ends. Germline CDR1 SEHNR, CDR2 FQNEAQ (reference sequence).